This T cell receptor (beta chain) was obtained from a study of blood T cell repertoires in COVID-19. Overall study: Acute-phase and convalescent COVID-19 samples originated in the United States, Italy and Spain. Nucleic acid was either cDNA or gDNA, and it came from T cells, B-cell-depleted T cells, or PBMCs.

This CDR3 region has 14 residues. The V end lost 3 bases, the J end lost 2 bases, and 10 bases lay between the germline ends. CDR1 and CDR2 (germline): LGHDT, YNNKEL (reference sequence). Authors' processing steps: Reference gene primer amplification gave estimated nucleated cell counts. Clones were read by immunoSEQ multiplex PCR, and TCRdb kept only the in-frame ones, dropping some. From that table come the V and J calls and clone size; the DNA was used to work out D and trimming. This sample yields more than 250,000 clones, of which about 89% are seen a single time; approximately 5% belongs to the top ten. Participants reported their clinical history, and cohort assignment relied on those reports.

The sample was PBMCs or T cells enriched from blood (not recorded which). The chain couples TRBV3-1 (or the pseudogene TRBV3-2) to TRBJ1-1; no clear D. The sequence was collected from a woman under 40 who had recovered from COVID-19. The CDR3 spells CASSHQALNTEAFF. The CDR3 DNA reads TGTGCCAGCAGCCACCAGGCCCTAAACACTGAAGCTTTCTTT.